The 2 T cell receptor beta chains listed next were all sequenced from one sample in a study of shared clonotypes between healthy human individuals. Produced via immunoSEQ multiplex PCR; TCRdb's table is partial and in-frame only. This sample has a few million clones, with more than 90% found just once. Specimen: naive CD4+ T cells sorted from blood. Subset given: CD45RA+ positively selected. Receptor source: a man between 18 and 29 years old in good health.

The chain carries TRBV15 and TRBJ2-1, with D possibly matching TRBD2 (6 bases). The germline V gene has CDR1 LNHNV and CDR2 YYDKDF (reference sequence). Trimming stripped 1 base from V and 4 bases from J, with 14 bases between. The CDR3 length is 16 residues. The DNA for the CDR3 is TGTGCCACCAGCAGAGTGACGGGGGTCCTATACAATGAGCAGTTCTTC. This translates into CATSRVTGVLYNEQFF.

The V and J genes are TRBV5-6 and TRBJ2-7, with TRBD2 matching 13 bases. Germline CDR1 SGHDT, CDR2 YYEEEE. After removal of 2 bases from V and 2 bases from J, the junction contained 1 base not matched to a gene. This CDR3 contains 15 residues. The CDR3, as DNA: TGTGCCAGCAGCTTTGGACTAGCGGGGGCCTACGAGCAGTACTTC. Protein sequence: CASSFGLAGAYEQYF.